The next 12 T cell receptor beta chains were all read from a single sample in a study of OX40 agonist ivuxolimab in advanced cancers. Sequencing was performed with immunoSEQ multiplex PCR; in TCRdb, only in-frame clones are kept and a portion is missing. The sample consists of about 110,000 clones, approximately 89% of them appearing once. The sequencing here drew on CD4+ or CD8+ T cells sorted from blood, taken in a trial of the OX40 agonist ivuxolimab. All receptors come from an adult with an advanced solid tumor such as melanoma, head and neck, liver or kidney cancer.

The chain joins TRBV5-4 to TRBJ2-2, with 8 bases that match TRBD1. The CDR3 length is 17 residues. Looked up from germline, CDR1 is SGHNT and CDR2 is YYREEE (reference sequence). The junction had 12 bases not matched to a gene; V was cut back by 6 bases and J by 2 bases. This CDR3 reads CASNDARQGTNTGELFF. The CDR3 bases are TGTGCCAGCAACGATGCACGACAGGGGACAAACACCGGGGAGCTGTTTTTT.

The genes are TRBV7-9 and TRBJ1-2; no reliable D call. Deletions cut 5 bases from V and 1 base from J, with 11 bases between. CDR1 SEHNR and CDR2 FQNEAQ come from the germline V gene (reference sequence). The CDR3 is made up of 14 amino acids. The CDR3 here is CASSVIGVNYGYTF. The CDR3 DNA follows: TGTGCCAGCAGCGTCATTGGGGTTAACTATGGCTACACCTTC.

The chain couples TRBV20-1 to TRBJ1-1; D gene ambiguous. Looked up from germline, CDR1 is DFQATT and CDR2 is SNEGSKA (reference sequence). Trimming shortened V by 0 bases and J by 10 bases, and 0 bases separated the two germline ends. This CDR3 is 8 amino acids long. The CDR3 DNA follows: TGCAGTGCTAGAGAAGCTTTCTTT. Protein product: CSAREAFF.

The V call is TRBV18, the J call TRBJ2-5, with D uncertain. The tail of the sequence fits TRBJ2-7 better, so the J call may be wrong. The CDR3 runs 16 residues. Germline CDR1 is KGHSH and CDR2 is LQKENI. The CDR3: CASSPQSRPISYEQYF. DNA for the CDR3: TGTGCCAGCTCACCCCAGAGCCGTCCGATCTCCTACGAGCAGTACTTC.

This rearrangement joins TRBV11-3 to TRBJ1-1; D unresolved. CDR1 and CDR2 from the germline V gene are SGHNT and YENEEA. V lost 5 bases and J 8 bases, leaving 18 bases between the germline ends. The CDR3 consists of 14 residues. The CDR3 sequence is CASSRRSGIEEAFF. Here the CDR3 DNA reads TGTGCCAGCAGCCGACGTAGCGGGATAGAGGAAGCTTTCTTT.

Only one count was recorded for this clone. This rearrangement joins TRBV27 to TRBJ1-2; a weak D match, TRBD1 (5 bases). V was cut by 4 bases and J by 4 bases, with 16 bases left in between. The length of the CDR3 is 15 residues. Germline V gene lookup returns CDR1 MNHEY and CDR2 SMNVEV (reference sequence). The CDR3 spells CASSWGGGGSYGYTF. In DNA, the CDR3 is TGTGCCAGCAGTTGGGGCGGGGGAGGCTCCTATGGCTACACCTTC.

The V gene is TRBV6-1, the J gene TRBJ2-2; D might be TRBD2 (5 bases). The CDR3 is 16 amino acids. The germline V and J ends were trimmed by 3 bases and 0 bases, with 11 bases remaining between them. Germline assignment: CDR1 MNHNS and CDR2 SASEGT. CDR3 nucleotides: TGTGCCAGCAGTGATAAAGCGGAGCCGAACACCGGGGAGCTGTTTTTT. Amino acids: CASSDKAEPNTGELFF.

J is TRBJ1-2 and V is TRBV5-6; D is possibly TRBD1 (6 bases). V lost 4 bases, J lost 2 bases, and 24 bases lay in between. This CDR3 is 18 amino acids long. Germline values: CDR1 SGHDT, CDR2 YYEEEE. The CDR3 coding sequence is TGTGCCAGCAGCGGACCCCCCGGACAGCTCTTGTTCAACTATGGCTACACCTTC. Protein sequence: CASSGPPGQLLFNYGYTF.

The V gene is TRBV4-3, the J gene TRBJ1-2, with unresolved D. The CDR3 is made up of 15 amino acids. V was trimmed by 0 bases and J by 3 bases, leaving 11 bases between them. Germline loops: CDR1 LGHNA, CDR2 YSLEER. CDR3 DNA sequence: TGCGCCAGCAGCCAAGATAAGGCGATTTACTATGGCTACACCTTC. Translating gives CASSQDKAIYYGYTF.

The chain uses TRBV28 and TRBJ2-1; TRBD2 aligns across 12 bases. Germline trimming cut 5 bases from V and 7 bases from J; bases unmatched to any gene: 6. The V gene's germline CDR1 is MDHEN and CDR2 SYDVKM. The CDR3 loop spans 15 amino acids. CDR3 nucleotide sequence: TGTGCCAGCAGTCCCCTAGCGGGGGGGAGGAATGAGCAGTTCTTC. Translated, it gives CASSPLAGGRNEQFF.

The V gene is TRBV6-5, the J gene TRBJ1-6; a possible D gene is TRBD1 (6 bases). The CDR3 covers 16 residues. Trimming took off 0 bases at V and 9 bases at J, with 15 bases between the two ends. Germline CDR1 is MNHEY and CDR2 is SVGAGI. This chain's CDR3 is CASSYSKGGYGSPLHF. CDR3 coding DNA: TGTGCCAGCAGTTACTCAAAAGGGGGGTATGGTTCACCCCTCCACTTT.

The chain has TRBV11-2 and TRBJ2-3; TRBD2 is a possible D gene (7 bases). This CDR3 comprises 13 residues. Germline V lookup: CDR1 SGHAT, CDR2 FQNNGV. V lost 8 bases and J 4 bases, leaving 13 bases between the germline ends. CDR3 bases: TGTGCCAGCGGGACGGGGGGCGCAGATACGCAGTATTTT. It translates to CASGTGGADTQYF.